This TCR beta chain was sequenced in a study of blood T cells in healthy people across ages. Study results and limitations: Relative to aged donors, long-lived donors carried more naive CD4+ cells and displayed higher diversity. Per million T cells, the diversity of TCR beta decreased roughly linearly as age advanced.

Peripheral blood was drawn, ten milliliters per donor. This clonotype was seen a few times. Its antigen is not identified. A much bigger clone sits one base away, suggesting this may be a read error. The authors ran a second PCR of roughly 7 to 11 cycles using a sample-barcoded 5' primer and a J-beta primer mix. Using its own MiXCR run on the 5' RACE reads, TCRdb lists one record per CDR3 protein. The sample holds around 1,800,000 distinct CDR3 sequences, around 40% seen once. Per the germline V gene, CDR1 is SGHTA and CDR2 is FQGNSA. This CDR3 is 13 amino acids long. Sequencing input: blood. The gene calls are TRBV7-2 and TRBJ1-4; tentatively, D is TRBD1 (5 bases). This receptor was taken from a human donor in good health. The CDR3 DNA sequence: TGTGCCAGCAGCAGCGGGGGTAATGAAAGACTGTTTTTT. Translated, it gives CASSSGGNERLFF.